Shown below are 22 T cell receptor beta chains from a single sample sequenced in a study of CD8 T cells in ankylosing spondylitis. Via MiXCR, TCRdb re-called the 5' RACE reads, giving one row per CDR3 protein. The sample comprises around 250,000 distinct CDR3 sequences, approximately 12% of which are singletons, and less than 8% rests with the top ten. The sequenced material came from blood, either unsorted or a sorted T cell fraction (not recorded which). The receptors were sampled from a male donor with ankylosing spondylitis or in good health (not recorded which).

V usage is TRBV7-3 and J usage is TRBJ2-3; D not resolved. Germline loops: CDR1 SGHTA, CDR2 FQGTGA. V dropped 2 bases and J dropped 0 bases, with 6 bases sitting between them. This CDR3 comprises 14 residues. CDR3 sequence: CASSLGHSTDTQYF. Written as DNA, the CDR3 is TGTGCCAGCAGCTTAGGGCATAGCACAGATACGCAGTATTTT.

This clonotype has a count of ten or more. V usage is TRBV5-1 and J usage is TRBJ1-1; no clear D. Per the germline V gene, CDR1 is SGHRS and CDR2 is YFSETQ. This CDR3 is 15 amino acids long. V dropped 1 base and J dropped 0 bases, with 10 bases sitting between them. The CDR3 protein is CASSLTWQVNTEAFF. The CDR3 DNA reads TGCGCCAGCAGCTTGACTTGGCAGGTGAACACTGAAGCTTTCTTT. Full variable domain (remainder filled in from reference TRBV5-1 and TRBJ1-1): KAGVTQTPRYLIKTRGQQVTLSCSPISGHRSVSWYQQTPGQGLQFLFEYFSETQRNKGNFPGRFSGRQFSNSRSEMNVSTLELGDSALYLCASSLTWQVNTEAFFGQGTRLTVV.

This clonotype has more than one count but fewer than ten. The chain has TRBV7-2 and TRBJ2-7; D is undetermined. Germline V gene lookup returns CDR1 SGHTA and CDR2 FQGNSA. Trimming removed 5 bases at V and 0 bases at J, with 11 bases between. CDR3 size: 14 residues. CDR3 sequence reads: CASSKDRLSYEQYF. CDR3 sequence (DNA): TGTGCCAGCAGCAAAGACCGGCTCTCCTACGAGCAGTACTTC.

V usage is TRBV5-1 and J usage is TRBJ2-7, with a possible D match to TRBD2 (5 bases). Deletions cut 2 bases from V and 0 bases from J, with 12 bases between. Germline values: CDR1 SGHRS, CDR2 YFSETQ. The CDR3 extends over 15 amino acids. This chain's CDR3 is CASSFQAVSSYEQYF. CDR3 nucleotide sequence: TGCGCCAGCAGCTTTCAAGCGGTAAGCTCCTACGAGCAGTACTTC.

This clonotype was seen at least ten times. For the CDR3, the DNA is TGTGCCAGCAGTATCTTTATTGCGGGAAAAGTTTACAATGAGCAGTTCTTC. Amino acids: CASSIFIAGKVYNEQFF. V is TRBV12-3 or TRBV12-4 and J is TRBJ2-1, with D tentatively TRBD2 (6 bases). This CDR3 contains 17 residues. With 5 bases removed from V and 4 bases from J, the gap between germline ends came to 21 bases.

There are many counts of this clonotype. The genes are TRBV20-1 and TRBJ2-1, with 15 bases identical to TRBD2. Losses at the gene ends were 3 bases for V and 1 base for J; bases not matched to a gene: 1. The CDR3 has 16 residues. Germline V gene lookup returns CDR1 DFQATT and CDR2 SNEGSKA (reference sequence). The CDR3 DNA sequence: TGCAGTGCTAGGGGACTAGCGGGAGGTTCCTACAATGAGCAGTTCTTC. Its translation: CSARGLAGGSYNEQFF.

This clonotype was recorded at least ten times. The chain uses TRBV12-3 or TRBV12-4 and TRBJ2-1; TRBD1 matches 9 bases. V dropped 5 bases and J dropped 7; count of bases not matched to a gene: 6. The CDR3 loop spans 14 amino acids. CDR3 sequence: CASSTRTGENEQFF. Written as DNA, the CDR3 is TGTGCCAGCAGTACCAGGACAGGGGAGAATGAGCAGTTCTTC.

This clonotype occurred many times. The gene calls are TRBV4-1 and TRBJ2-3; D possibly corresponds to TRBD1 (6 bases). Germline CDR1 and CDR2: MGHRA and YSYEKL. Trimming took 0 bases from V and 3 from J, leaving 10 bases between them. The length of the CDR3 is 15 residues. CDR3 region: CASSQEGRGTDTQYF. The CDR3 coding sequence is TGCGCCAGCAGCCAAGAGGGCAGGGGTACAGATACGCAGTATTTT.

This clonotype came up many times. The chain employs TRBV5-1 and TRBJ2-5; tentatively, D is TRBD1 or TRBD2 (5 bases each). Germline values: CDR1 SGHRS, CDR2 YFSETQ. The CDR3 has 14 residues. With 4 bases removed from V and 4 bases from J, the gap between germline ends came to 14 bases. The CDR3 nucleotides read TGCGCCAGCAGCCCCGCCGGGGCTAGAGAGACCCAGTACTTC. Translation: CASSPAGARETQYF.

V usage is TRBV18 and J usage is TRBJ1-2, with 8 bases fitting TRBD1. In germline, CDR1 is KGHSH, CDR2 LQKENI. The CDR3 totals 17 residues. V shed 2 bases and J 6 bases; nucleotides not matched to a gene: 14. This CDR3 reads CASSPIGTGLNQNGYTF. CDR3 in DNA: TGTGCCAGCTCACCAATAGGGACAGGTCTTAACCAAAATGGCTACACCTTC.

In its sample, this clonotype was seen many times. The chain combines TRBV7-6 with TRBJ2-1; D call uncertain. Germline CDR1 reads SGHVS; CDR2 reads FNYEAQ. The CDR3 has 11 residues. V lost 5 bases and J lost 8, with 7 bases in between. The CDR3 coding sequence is TGTGCCAGCAGCGAAAGGGATGAGCAGTTCTTC. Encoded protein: CASSERDEQFF.

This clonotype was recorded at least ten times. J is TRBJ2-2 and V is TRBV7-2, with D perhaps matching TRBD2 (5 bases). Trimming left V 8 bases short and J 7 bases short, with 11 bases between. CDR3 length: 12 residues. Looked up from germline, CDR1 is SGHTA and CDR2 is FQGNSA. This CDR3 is CASSSAGGELFF. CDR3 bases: TGTGCCAGCTCCTCGGCGGGCGGGGAGCTGTTTTTT.

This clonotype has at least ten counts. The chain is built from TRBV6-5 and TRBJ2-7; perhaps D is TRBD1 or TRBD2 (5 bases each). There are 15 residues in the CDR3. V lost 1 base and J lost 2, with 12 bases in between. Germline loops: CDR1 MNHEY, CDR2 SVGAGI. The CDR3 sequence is CASSYFVRGAYEQYF. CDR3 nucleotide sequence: TGTGCCAGCAGTTACTTTGTTAGAGGGGCCTACGAGCAGTACTTC.

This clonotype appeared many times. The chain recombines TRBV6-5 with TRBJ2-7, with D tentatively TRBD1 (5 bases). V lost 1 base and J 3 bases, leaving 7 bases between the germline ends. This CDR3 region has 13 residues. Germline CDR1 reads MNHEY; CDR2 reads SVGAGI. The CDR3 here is CASSYYQGYEQYF. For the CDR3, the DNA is TGTGCCAGCAGTTACTATCAGGGCTACGAGCAGTACTTC.

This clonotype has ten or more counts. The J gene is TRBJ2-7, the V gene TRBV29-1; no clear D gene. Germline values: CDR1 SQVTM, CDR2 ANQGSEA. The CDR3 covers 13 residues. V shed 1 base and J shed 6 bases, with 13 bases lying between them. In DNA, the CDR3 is TGCAGCGTTGAAGGGGGTCCAGCACCCGAGCAGTACTTC. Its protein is CSVEGGPAPEQYF.

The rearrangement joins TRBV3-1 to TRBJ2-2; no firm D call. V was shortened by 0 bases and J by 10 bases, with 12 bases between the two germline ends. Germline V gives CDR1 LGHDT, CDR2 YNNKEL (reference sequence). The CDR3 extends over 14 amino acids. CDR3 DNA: TGTGCCAGCAGCCAAGATTCGGGTGCCGAGGAGCTGTTTTTT. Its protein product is CASSQDSGAEELFF. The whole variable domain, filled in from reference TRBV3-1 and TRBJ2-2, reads DTAVSQTPKYLVTQMGNDKSIKCEQNLGHDTMYWYKQDSKKFLKIMFSYNNKELIINETVPNRFSPKSPDKAHLNLHINSLELGDSAVYFCASSQDSGAEELFFGEGSRLTVL.

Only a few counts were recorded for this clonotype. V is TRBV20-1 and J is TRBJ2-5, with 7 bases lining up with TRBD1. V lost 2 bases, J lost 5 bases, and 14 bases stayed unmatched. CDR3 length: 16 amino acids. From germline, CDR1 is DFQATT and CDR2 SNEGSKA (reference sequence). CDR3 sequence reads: CSARLRRGLVVETQYF. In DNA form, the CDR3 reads TGCAGTGCTAGACTAAGAAGGGGGCTGGTGGTGGAGACCCAGTACTTC.

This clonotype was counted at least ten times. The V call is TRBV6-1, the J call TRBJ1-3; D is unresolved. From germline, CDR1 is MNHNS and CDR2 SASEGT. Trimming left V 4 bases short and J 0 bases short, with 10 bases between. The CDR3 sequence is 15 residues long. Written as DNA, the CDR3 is TGTGCCAGCAGTGTTGACCCAAGCTCTGGAAACACCATATATTTT. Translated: CASSVDPSSGNTIYF.

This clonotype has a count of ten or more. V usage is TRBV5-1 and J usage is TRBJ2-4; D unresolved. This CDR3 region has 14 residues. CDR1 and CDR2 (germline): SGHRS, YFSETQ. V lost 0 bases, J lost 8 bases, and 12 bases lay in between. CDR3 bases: TGCGCCAGCAGCTTGGCCGTTGGGGTGGACATTCAGTACTTC. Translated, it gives CASSLAVGVDIQYF.

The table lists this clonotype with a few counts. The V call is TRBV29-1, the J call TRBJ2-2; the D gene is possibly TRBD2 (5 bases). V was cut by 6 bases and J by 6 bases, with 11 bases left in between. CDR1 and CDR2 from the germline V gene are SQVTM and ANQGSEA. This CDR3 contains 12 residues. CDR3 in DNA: TGCAGCGTGGCTGTGGGAGCCGGGGAGCTGTTTTTT. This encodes CSVAVGAGELFF.

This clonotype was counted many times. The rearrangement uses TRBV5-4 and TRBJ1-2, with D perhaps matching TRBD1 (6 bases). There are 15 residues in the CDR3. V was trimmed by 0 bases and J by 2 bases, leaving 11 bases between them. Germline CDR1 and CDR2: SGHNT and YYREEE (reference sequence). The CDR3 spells CASSLVGGKNYGYTF. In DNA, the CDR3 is TGTGCCAGCAGCTTGGTTGGGGGCAAAAACTATGGCTACACCTTC. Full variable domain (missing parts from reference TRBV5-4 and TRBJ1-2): ETGVTQSPTHLIKTRGQQVTLRCSSQSGHNTVSWYQQALGQGPQFIFQYYREEENGRGNFPPRFSGLQFPNYSSELNVNALELDDSALYLCASSLVGGKNYGYTFGSGTRLTVV.

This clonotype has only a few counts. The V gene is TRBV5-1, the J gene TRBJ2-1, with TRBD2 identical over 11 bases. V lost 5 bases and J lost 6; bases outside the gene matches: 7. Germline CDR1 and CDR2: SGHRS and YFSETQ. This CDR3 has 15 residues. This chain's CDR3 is CASRPGTSGFNEQFF. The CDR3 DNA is TGCGCCAGCAGACCCGGGACTAGCGGCTTCAATGAGCAGTTCTTC.